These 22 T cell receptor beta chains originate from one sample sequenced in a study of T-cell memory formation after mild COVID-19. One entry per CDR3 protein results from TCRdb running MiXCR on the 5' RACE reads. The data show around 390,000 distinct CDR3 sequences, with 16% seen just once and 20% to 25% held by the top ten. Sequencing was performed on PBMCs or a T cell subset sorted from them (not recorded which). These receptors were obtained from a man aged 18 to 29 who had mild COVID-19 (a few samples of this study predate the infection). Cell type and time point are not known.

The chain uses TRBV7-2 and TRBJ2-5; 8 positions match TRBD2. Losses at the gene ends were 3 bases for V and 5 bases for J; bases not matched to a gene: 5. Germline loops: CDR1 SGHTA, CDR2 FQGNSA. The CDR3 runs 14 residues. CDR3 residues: CASSFREGRETQYF. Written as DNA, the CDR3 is TGTGCCAGCAGCTTTCGGGAGGGGCGGGAGACCCAGTACTTC.

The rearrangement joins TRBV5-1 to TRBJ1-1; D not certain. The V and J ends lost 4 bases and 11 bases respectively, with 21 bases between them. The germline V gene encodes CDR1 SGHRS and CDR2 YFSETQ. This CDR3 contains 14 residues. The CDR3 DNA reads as TGCGCCAGCAGCCCCCGTTGGTCCCCGACCCGGGCTTTCTTT. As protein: CASSPRWSPTRAFF.

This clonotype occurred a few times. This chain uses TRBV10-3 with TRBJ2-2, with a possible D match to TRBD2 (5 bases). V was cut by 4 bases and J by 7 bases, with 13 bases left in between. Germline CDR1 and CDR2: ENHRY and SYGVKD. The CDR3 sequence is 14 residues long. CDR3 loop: CAISVGSEFGELFF. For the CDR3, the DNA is TGTGCCATCAGTGTGGGGAGTGAGTTCGGGGAGCTGTTTTTT.

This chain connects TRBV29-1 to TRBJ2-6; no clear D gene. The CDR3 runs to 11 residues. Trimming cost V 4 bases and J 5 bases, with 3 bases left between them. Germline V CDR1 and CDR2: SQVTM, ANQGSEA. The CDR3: CSVARANVLTF. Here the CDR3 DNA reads TGCAGCGTTGCCCGGGCCAACGTCCTGACTTTC.

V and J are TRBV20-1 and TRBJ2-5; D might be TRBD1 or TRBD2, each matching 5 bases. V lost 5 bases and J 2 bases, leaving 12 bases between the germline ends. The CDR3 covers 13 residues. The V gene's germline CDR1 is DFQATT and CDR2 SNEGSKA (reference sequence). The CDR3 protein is CSARWDLQETQYF. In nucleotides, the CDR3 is TGCAGTGCTCGCTGGGACCTACAAGAGACCCAGTACTTC.

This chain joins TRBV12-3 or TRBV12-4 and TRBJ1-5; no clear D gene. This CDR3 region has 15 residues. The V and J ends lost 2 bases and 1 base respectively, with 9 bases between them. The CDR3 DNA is TGTGCCAGCAGTTTATGGTCCGAGAGCAATCAGCCCCAGCATTTT. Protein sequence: CASSLWSESNQPQHF.

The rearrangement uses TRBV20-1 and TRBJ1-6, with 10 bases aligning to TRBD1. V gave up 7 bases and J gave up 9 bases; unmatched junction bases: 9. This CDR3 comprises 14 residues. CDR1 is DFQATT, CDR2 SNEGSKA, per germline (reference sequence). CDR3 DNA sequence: TGCAGTGGACTGACAGGGGGCTTGGGTTCACCCCTCCACTTT. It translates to CSGLTGGLGSPLHF.

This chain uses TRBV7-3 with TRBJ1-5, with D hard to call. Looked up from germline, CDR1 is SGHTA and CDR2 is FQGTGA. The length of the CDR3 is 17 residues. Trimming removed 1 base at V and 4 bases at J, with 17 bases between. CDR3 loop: CASSLNKKAAGNQPQHF. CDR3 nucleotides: TGTGCCAGCAGCTTAAATAAGAAGGCGGCGGGAAATCAGCCCCAGCATTTT.

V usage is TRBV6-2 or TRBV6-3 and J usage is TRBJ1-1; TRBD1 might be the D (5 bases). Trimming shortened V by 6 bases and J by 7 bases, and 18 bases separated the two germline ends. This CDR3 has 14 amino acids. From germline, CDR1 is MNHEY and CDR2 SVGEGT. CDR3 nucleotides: TGTGCCAGCAGCCTGCCCCACAGGAATGTTGAAGCTTTCTTT. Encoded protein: CASSLPHRNVEAFF.

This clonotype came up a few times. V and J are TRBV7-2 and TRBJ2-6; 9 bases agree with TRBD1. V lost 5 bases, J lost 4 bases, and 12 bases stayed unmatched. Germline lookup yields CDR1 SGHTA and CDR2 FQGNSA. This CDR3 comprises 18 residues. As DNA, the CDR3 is TGTGCCAGCAGCGGCCCGGGACAGGGTTTCACCGGGGCCAACGTCCTGACTTTC. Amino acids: CASSGPGQGFTGANVLTF.

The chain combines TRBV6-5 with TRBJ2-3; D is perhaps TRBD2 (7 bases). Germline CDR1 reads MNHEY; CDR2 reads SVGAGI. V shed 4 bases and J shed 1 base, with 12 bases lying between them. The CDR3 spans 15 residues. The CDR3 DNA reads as TGTGCCAGCAGTTGGGGAGGGGGGGGCACAGATACGCAGTATTTT. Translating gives CASSWGGGGTDTQYF.

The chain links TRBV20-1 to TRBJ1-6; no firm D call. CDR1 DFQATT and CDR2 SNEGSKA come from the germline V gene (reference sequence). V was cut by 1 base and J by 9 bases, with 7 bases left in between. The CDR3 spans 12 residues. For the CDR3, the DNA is TGCAGTGCTAGAGGGAAGAGTTCACCCCTCCACTTT. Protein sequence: CSARGKSSPLHF.

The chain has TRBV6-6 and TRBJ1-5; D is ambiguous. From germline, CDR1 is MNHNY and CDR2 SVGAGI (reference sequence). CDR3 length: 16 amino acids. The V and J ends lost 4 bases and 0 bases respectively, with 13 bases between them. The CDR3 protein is CASSSAAAYSNQPQHF. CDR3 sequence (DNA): TGTGCCAGCAGTTCAGCGGCCGCGTATAGCAATCAGCCCCAGCATTTT.

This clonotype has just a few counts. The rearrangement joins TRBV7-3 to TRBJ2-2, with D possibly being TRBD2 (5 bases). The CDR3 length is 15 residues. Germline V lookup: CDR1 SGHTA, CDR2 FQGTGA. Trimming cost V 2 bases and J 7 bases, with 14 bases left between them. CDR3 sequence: CASSLPGFTDGELFF. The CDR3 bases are TGTGCCAGCAGCTTACCGGGATTTACCGACGGGGAGCTGTTTTTT.

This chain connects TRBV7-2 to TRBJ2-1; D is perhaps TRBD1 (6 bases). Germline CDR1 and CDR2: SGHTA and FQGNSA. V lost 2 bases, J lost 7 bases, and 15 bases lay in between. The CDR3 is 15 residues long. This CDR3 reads CASSLPYRVGNEQFF. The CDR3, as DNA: TGTGCCAGCAGCTTACCATACAGGGTGGGGAATGAGCAGTTCTTC.

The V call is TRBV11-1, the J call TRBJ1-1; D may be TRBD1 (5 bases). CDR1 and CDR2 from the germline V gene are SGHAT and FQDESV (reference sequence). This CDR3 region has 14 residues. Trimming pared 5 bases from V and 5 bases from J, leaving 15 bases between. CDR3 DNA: TGTGCCAGCAGCCCCGAGACAGAGGGGACTGAAGCTTTCTTT. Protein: CASSPETEGTEAFF.

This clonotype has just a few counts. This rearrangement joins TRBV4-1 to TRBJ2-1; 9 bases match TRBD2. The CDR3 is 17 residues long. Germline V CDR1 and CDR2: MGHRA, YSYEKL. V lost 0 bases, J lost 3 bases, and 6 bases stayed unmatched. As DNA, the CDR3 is TGCGCCAGCAGCCAAGATCTCGGTAGCGGGGGCTACAATGAGCAGTTCTTC. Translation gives CASSQDLGSGGYNEQFF.

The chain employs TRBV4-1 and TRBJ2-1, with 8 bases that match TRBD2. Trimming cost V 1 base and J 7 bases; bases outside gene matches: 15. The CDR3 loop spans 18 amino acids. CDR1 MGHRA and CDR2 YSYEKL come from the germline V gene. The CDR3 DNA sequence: TGCGCCAGCAGCCAAGCCCGACTCCGGGGGGGCCTCGGGAATGAGCAGTTCTTC. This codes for CASSQARLRGGLGNEQFF.

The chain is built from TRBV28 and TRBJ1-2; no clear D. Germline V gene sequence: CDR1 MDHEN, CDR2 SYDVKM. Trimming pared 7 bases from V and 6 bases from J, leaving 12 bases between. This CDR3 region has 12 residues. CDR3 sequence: CASTLLGNGYTF. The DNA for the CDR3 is TGTGCCAGCACCCTCCTCGGGAATGGCTACACCTTC.

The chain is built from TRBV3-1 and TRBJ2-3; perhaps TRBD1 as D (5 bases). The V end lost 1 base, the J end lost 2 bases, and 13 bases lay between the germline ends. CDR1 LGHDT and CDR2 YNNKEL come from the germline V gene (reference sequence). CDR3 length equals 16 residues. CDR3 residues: CASSQGLSRDTDTQYF. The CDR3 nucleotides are TGTGCCAGCAGCCAAGGTTTATCCAGGGACACAGATACGCAGTATTTT.

In nucleotides, the CDR3 is TGCAGTGCCAAGGGACTAGCGGGGCGTTCCTACAATGAGCAGTTCTTC. It encodes CSAKGLAGRSYNEQFF. The rearrangement links TRBV20-1 to TRBJ2-1; 13 nucleotides agree with TRBD2. Germline V gene data show CDR1 as DFQATT and CDR2 as SNEGSKA (reference sequence). J gave up 1 base and V 6 bases, and 6 bases lay outside the gene matches. The CDR3 has 16 residues.

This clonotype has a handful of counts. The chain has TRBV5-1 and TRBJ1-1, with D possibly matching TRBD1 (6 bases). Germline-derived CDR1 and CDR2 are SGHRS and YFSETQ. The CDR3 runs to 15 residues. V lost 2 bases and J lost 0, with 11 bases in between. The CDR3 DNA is TGCGCCAGCAGCTTAACAGGGAAACTGAACACTGAAGCTTTCTTT. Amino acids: CASSLTGKLNTEAFF. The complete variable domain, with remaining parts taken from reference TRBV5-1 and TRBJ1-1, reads KAGVTQTPRYLIKTRGQQVTLSCSPISGHRSVSWYQQTPGQGLQFLFEYFSETQRNKGNFPGRFSGRQFSNSRSEMNVSTLELGDSALYLCASSLTGKLNTEAFFGQGTRLTVV.